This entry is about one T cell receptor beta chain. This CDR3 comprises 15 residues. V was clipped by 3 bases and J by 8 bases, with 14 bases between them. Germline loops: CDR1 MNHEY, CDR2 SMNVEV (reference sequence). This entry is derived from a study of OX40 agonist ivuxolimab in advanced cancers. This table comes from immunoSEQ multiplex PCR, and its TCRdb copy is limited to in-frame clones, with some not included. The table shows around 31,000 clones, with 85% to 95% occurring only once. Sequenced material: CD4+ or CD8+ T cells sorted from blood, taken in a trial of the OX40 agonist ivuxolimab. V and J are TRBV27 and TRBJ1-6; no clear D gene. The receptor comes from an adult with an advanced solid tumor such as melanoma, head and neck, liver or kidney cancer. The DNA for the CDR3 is TGTGCCAGCAGTTTTGAAACCTCGGAGTATTCACCCCTCCACTTT. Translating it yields CASSFETSEYSPLHF.